This T cell receptor beta chain was captured in a study of Graves' ophthalmopathy and Graves' hyperthyroidism. Every ophthalmopathy donor presented moderate-to-severe activity, CAS ≥3, NOSPECS ≥4 and duration under 3 months. A volume of around 10 ml of fresh peripheral blood supplied the PBMCs. RNA transcripts served as template for amplifying TCR beta CDR3 sequences. RT-PCR was first run with HTBI primers, then multiplex PCR in a second round. TCRdb reanalysed the multiplex PCR reads using MiXCR and keeps one entry per CDR3 protein. The sample lists 660,000 or so distinct CDR3 sequences, roughly 39% occurring once. This clonotype has a count of ten or more. The origin of this receptor is an adult man with Graves' ophthalmopathy. The sequenced material came from peripheral blood.

The CDR3 DNA reads TGTGCCAGCAGCGAGACAGGGGCCGGGACTGAAGCTTTCTTT. Its translation is CASSETGAGTEAFF. The rearrangement links TRBV7-9 to TRBJ1-1, with TRBD1 identical over 8 bases. The CDR3 loop spans 14 amino acids. J gave up 5 bases and V 5 bases, and 7 bases lay outside the gene matches. In germline, CDR1 is SEHNR, CDR2 FQNEAQ (reference sequence). Looking up the rest from reference TRBV7-9 and TRBJ1-1 gives the full variable domain: DTGVSQNPRHKITKRGQNVTFRCDPISEHNRLYWYRQTLGQGPEFLTYFQNEAQLEKSRLLSDRFSAERPKGSFSTLEIQRTEQGDSAMYLCASSETGAGTEAFFGQGTRLTVV.